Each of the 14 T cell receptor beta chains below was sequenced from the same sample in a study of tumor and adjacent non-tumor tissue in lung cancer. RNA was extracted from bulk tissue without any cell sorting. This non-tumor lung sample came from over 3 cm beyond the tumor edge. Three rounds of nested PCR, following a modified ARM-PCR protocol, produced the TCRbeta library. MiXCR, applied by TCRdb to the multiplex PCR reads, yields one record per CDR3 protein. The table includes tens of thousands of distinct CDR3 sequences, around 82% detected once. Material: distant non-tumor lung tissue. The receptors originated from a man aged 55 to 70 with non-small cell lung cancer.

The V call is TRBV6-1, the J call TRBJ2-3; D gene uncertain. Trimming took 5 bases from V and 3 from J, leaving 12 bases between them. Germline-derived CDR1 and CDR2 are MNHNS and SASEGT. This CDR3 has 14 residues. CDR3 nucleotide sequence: TGTGCCAGCAGTTCGGCGCGCTCGACAGATACGCAGTATTTT. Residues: CASSSARSTDTQYF.

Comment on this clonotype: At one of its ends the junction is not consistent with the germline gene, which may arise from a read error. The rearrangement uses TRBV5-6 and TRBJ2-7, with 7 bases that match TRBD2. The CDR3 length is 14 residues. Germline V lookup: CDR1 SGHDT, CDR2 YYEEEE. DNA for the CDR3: TGTGCCATCAGCTTAGGGACTATCGGATACGAGCAGTACTTC. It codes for CAISLGTIGYEQYF.

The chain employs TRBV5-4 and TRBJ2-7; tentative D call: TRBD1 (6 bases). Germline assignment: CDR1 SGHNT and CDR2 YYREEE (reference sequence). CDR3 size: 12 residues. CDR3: CVSSRGGYEQYF. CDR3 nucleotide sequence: TGTGTCAGTAGCAGGGGCGGCTACGAGCAGTACTTC.

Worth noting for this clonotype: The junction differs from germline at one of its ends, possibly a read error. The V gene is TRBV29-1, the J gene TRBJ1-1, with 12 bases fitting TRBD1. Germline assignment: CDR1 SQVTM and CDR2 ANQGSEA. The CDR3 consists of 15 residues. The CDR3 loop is CSVEGTGGANTEAFF. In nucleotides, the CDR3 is TGCAGTGTTGAAGGGACAGGGGGCGCGAACACCGAAGCTTTCTTT.

The CDR3 region has the DNA TGCGCCAGCAGCTCCGGTCTGAGGTTAGGGGCCAATGAGCAGTTCTTC. This codes for CASSSGLRLGANEQFF. V and J are TRBV5-1 and TRBJ2-1; perhaps TRBD1 as D (5 bases). Germline V gene data show CDR1 as SGHRS and CDR2 as YFSETQ. The CDR3 is 16 residues long. The V end lost 3 bases, the J end lost 6 bases, and 19 bases lay between the germline ends.

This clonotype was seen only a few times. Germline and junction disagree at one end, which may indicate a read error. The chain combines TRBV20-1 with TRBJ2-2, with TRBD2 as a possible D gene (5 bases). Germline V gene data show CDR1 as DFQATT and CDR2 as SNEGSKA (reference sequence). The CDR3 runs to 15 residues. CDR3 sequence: CNARGHSGYTGELFF. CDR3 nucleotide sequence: TGCAATGCTAGAGGTCACAGCGGCTACACCGGGGAGCTGTTTTTT.

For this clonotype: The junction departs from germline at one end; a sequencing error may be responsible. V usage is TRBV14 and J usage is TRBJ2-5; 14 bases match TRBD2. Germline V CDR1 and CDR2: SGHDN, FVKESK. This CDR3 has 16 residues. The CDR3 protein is CVSSRWTSGRQETQHF. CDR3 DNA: TGTGTCAGCAGCCGGTGGACTAGCGGGAGGCAAGAGACCCAGCACTTC.

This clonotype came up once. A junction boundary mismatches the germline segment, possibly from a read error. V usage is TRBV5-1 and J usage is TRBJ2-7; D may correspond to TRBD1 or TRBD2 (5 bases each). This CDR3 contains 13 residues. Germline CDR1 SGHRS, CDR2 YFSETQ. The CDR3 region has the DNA TGCGCCATCAGCGTCAGGGAGTCCTACGAGCAGTACTTC. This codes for CAISVRESYEQYF.

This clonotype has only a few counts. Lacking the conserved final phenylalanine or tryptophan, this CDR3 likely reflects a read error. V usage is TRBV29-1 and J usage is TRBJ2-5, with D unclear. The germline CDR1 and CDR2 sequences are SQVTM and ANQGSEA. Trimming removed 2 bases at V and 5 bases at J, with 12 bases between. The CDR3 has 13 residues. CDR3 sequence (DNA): TGCAGCGTTGAAACAGATGTACAGGAGACCCAGTACCTC. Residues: CSVETDVQETQYL.

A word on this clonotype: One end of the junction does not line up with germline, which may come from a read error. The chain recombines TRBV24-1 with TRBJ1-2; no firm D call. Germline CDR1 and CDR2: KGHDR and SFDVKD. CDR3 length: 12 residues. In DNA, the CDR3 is TGTGCCAGCAGTGCGACGGGTTCCGGCTACACATTC. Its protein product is CASSATGSGYTF.

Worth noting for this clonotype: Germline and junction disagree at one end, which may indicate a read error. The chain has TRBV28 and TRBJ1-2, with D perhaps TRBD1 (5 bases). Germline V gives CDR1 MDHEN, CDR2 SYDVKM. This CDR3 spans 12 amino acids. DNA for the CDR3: TGTGACAGCAGTTTTGGGGGAGATGGTTACACCTTC. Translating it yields CDSSFGGDGYTF.

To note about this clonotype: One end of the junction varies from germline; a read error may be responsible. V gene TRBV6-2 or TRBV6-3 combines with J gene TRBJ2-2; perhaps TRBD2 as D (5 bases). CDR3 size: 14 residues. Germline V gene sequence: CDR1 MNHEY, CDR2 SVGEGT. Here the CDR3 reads CGSKWTYNTGELFF. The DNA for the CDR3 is TGTGGCAGCAAATGGACTTATAATACCGGGGAGCTGTTTTTT.

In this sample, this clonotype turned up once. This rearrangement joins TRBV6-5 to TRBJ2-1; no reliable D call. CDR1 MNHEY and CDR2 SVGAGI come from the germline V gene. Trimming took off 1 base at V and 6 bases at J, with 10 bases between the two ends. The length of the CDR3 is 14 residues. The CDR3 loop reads CASSYLLKSNEQFF. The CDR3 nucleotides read TGTGCCAGCAGTTACTTGCTCAAAAGCAATGAGCAGTTCTTC.

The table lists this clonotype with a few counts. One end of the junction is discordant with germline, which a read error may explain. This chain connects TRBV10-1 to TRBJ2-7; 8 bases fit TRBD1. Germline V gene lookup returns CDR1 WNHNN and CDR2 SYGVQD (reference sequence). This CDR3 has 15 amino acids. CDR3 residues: CAGSDTGQGFYKQYF. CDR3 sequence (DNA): TGCGCCGGCAGTGATACAGGACAGGGCTTCTACAAGCAGTACTTC.